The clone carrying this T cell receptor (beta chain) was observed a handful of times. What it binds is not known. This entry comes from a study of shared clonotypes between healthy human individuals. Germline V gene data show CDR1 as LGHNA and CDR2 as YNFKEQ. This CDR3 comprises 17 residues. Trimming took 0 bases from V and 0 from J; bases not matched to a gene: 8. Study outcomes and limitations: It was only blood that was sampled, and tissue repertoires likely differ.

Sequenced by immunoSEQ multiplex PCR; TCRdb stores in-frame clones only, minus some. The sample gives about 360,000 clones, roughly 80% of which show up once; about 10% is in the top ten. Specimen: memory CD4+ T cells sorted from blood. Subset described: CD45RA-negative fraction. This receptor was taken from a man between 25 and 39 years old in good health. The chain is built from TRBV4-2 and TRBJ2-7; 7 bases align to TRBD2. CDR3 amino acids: CASSQDRLAHNSYEQYF. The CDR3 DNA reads TGTGCCAGCAGCCAAGATCGACTAGCACATAACTCCTACGAGCAGTACTTC.